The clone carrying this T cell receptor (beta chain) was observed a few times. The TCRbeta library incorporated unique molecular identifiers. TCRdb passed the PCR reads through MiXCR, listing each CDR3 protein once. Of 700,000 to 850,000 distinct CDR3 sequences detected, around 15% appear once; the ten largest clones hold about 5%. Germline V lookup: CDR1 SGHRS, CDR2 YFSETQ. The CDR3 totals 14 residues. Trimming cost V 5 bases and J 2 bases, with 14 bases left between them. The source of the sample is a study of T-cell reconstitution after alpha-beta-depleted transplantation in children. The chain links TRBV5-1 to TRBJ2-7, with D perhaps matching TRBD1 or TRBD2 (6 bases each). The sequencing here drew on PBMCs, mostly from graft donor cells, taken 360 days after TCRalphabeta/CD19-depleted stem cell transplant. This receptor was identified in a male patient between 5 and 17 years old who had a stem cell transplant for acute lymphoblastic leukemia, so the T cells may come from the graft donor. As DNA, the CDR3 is TGCGCCAGCAGAACGGGGGCGGGGACCTACGAGCAGTACTTC. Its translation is CASRTGAGTYEQYF.